These 20 T cell receptor beta chains share one sample of origin, sequenced in a study of cytotoxic CD8 clonotypes in ibrutinib-treated CLL. Clones were sequenced by immunoSEQ multiplex PCR, and TCRdb holds only the in-frame ones, with some missing. The sample yields fewer than 200,000 clones, about four fifths seen once. Material: PBMCs, obtained after 24 months of ibrutinib treatment. Receptors originate from a human donor with chronic lymphocytic leukemia.

The chain is built from TRBV5-4 and TRBJ2-7; 11 nucleotides align to TRBD2. The CDR3 loop spans 14 amino acids. CDR1 and CDR2 from the germline V gene are SGHNT and YYREEE (reference sequence). V gave up 2 bases and J gave up 6 bases; unmatched junction bases: 4. The CDR3 DNA is TGTGCCAGCAGCTTTAGCGGGAGGGCCCTCGAGCAGTACTTC. It encodes CASSFSGRALEQYF.

The sample holds one count of this clone. The chain couples TRBV7-3 to TRBJ2-7; D gene ambiguous. The CDR3 has 13 amino acids. Germline CDR1 SGHTA, CDR2 FQGTGA. Trimming pared 2 bases from V and 3 bases from J, leaving 8 bases between. CDR3 in DNA: TGTGCCAGCAGCTTATATAGGAACTACGAGCAGTACTTC. Translation: CASSLYRNYEQYF.

The chain couples TRBV28 to TRBJ2-1; the match to TRBD1 covers 8 bases. V gave up 6 bases and J gave up 0 bases; unmatched junction bases: 10. The CDR3 is made up of 17 amino acids. CDR1 and CDR2 (germline): MDHEN, SYDVKM. CDR3 region: CASSGDRGAFSYNEQFF. The CDR3 DNA sequence: TGTGCCAGCAGCGGAGACAGGGGCGCTTTCTCCTACAATGAGCAGTTCTTC.

This clone was seen once. The junction departs from germline at one end; a sequencing error may be responsible. J is TRBJ1-3 and V is TRBV7-2; no definite D call. This CDR3 is built from 12 residues. In germline, CDR1 is SGHTA, CDR2 FQGNSA. CDR3 DNA: TGTGCCAGCAGCTTAGATCAAAAAGGGTACGGTTTT. This sequence encodes CASSLDQKGYGF.

In regard to this clone: A read error may account for a junction end that differs from germline. The chain employs TRBV5-1 and TRBJ2-3, with 14 bases aligning to TRBD2. This CDR3 spans 18 amino acids. The germline V gene encodes CDR1 SGHRS and CDR2 YFSETQ. CDR3 in amino acids: CTSSFGTSGGRGTDTQYF. The DNA of the CDR3 is TGCACCAGCAGCTTCGGGACTAGCGGGGGACGGGGCACAGATACGCAGTATTTT.

This clone was found many times. The CDR3 coding sequence is TGTGCCAGCAGTTACTGGGGACAGGGAAGTTCAGATACGCAGTATTTT. This gives the protein CASSYWGQGSSDTQYF. The chain combines TRBV6-6 with TRBJ2-3, with 9 bases matching TRBD1. CDR3 size: 16 residues. CDR1 MNHNY and CDR2 SVGAGI come from the germline V gene (reference sequence). The trim removed 1 base at V and 4 bases at J, leaving 6 bases unmatched.

This rearrangement joins TRBV6-6 to TRBJ1-1, with 11 bases matching TRBD1. The CDR3 contains 14 residues. Germline values: CDR1 MNHNY, CDR2 SVGAGI (reference sequence). J was trimmed by 4 bases and V by 6 bases; bases with no gene match: 4. CDR3 DNA sequence: TGTGCCAGCAGCCACGGGACAGGGGGCACTGAAGCTTTCTTT. This codes for CASSHGTGGTEAFF.

This chain links TRBV10-2 with TRBJ1-2, with D possibly TRBD1 on 5 matching bases. Germline CDR1 and CDR2: WSHSY and SAAADI. Trimming took 3 bases from V and 5 from J, leaving 13 bases between them. The CDR3 has 14 residues. The CDR3 nucleotides are TGCGCCAGCAGTGACCCGGGACCTACATATGGCTACACCTTC. It yields the protein CASSDPGPTYGYTF.

The chain has TRBV7-2 and TRBJ2-7; D not resolved. The CDR3 has 13 residues. The ends were cut back, 5 bases at V and 3 bases at J, with 11 bases in the middle. The germline gives CDR1 SGHTA, CDR2 FQGNSA. CDR3 in amino acids: CASSPPIGYEQYF. DNA of the CDR3: TGTGCCAGCAGCCCTCCGATTGGCTACGAGCAGTACTTC.

This clone was found a few times. The V and J genes are TRBV6-5 and TRBJ2-7; possible D gene TRBD2, 6 bases. V was shortened by 8 bases and J by 3 bases, with 17 bases between the two germline ends. Germline V gives CDR1 MNHEY, CDR2 SVGAGI. The CDR3 consists of 14 residues. The CDR3 region has the DNA TGTGCCAGCTCTCTCGGGGGTTGGGGCTACGAGCAGTACTTC. Amino acid sequence: CASSLGGWGYEQYF.

In this sample, this clone turned up once. The chain links TRBV7-9 to TRBJ1-1, with 9 bases identical to TRBD1. The CDR3 is 17 amino acids. Unmatched junction bases numbered 12, after V lost 4 bases and J lost 3 bases. The V gene's germline CDR1 is SEHNR and CDR2 FQNEAQ (reference sequence). DNA of the CDR3: TGTGCCAGCAGCTCGTGGCCATCTAGGACAGGGGACACTGAAGCTTTCTTT. Translation: CASSSWPSRTGDTEAFF.

The gene calls are TRBV6-5 and TRBJ2-6; D is ambiguous. The ends were cut back, 3 bases at V and 0 bases at J, with 6 bases in the middle. CDR1 and CDR2 (germline): MNHEY, SVGAGI. This CDR3 is built from 15 residues. CDR3 in amino acids: CASSYYVSGANVLTF. CDR3 sequence (DNA): TGTGCCAGCAGTTATTATGTCTCTGGGGCCAACGTCCTGACTTTC.

The rearrangement uses TRBV18 and TRBJ1-5, with TRBD1 as a possible D gene (5 bases). Trimming shortened V by 1 base and J by 3 bases, and 10 bases separated the two germline ends. This CDR3 is 15 amino acids long. Germline V gives CDR1 KGHSH, CDR2 LQKENI. CDR3 sequence reads: CASSPRGGDNQPQHF. The CDR3, as DNA: TGTGCCAGCTCACCACGGGGGGGTGACAATCAGCCCCAGCATTTT.

The CDR3 here is CASSFLAPGQGIDTQYF. The CDR3 bases are TGTGCCAGCAGTTTTCTCGCTCCGGGACAGGGAATAGATACGCAGTATTTT. J is TRBJ2-3 and V is TRBV28; 9 bases line up with TRBD1. The CDR3 length is 17 residues. V lost 3 bases, J lost 5 bases, and 12 bases stayed unmatched. Germline V CDR1 and CDR2: MDHEN, SYDVKM.

This chain connects TRBV9 to TRBJ1-3, with a weak D call TRBD1 (5 bases). This CDR3 is 21 amino acids long. Germline assignment: CDR1 SGDLS and CDR2 YYNGEE. The germline V and J ends were trimmed by 4 bases and 5 bases, with 34 bases remaining between them. CDR3 DNA sequence: TGTGCCAGCAGCTCGCAGACCGGGACGGGAAGGAGGTCCTTACGAAGAAACACCATATATTTT. Its translation is CASSSQTGTGRRSLRRNTIYF.

This clone has only a few counts. V and J are TRBV19 and TRBJ1-1; no clear D gene. Trimming shortened V by 4 bases and J by 6 bases, and 9 bases separated the two germline ends. CDR1 is LNHDA, CDR2 SQIVND, per germline (reference sequence). This CDR3 is built from 12 residues. In nucleotides, the CDR3 is TGTGCCAGTAGTAAGGGTCCCGCTGAAGCTTTCTTT. It specifies CASSKGPAEAFF.

V usage is TRBV29-1 and J usage is TRBJ2-7, with a possible D match to TRBD2 (5 bases). Deletions cut 6 bases from V and 0 bases from J, with 21 bases between. CDR1 SQVTM and CDR2 ANQGSEA come from the germline V gene. CDR3 length equals 16 residues. CDR3 bases: TGCAGCGTCTTCGGGGTGGACGGGAACTACTCCTACGAGCAGTACTTC. Translation gives CSVFGVDGNYSYEQYF.

The chain joins TRBV5-4 to TRBJ2-7, with D possibly TRBD1 on 5 matching bases. V lost 2 bases to trimming and J lost 4 bases, with 16 bases between them. The CDR3 consists of 15 residues. CDR1 and CDR2 from the germline V gene are SGHNT and YYREEE (reference sequence). As DNA, the CDR3 is TGTGCCAGCAGCTTAGTTAGGGGAACTTGGTACGAGCAGTACTTC. The encoded protein is CASSLVRGTWYEQYF.

The V call is TRBV18, the J call TRBJ2-2; a possible D gene is TRBD2 (5 bases). The CDR3 is made up of 13 amino acids. Trimming took 8 bases from V and 5 from J, leaving 12 bases between them. CDR1 is KGHSH and CDR2 is LQKENI in the germline V gene. The CDR3 DNA is TGTGCCAGCACGCCCCGGGGAACCGGGGAGCTGTTTTTT. It specifies CASTPRGTGELFF.

By sample share, this clone is medium-sized. The chain has TRBV11-2 and TRBJ2-3, with TRBD2 matching over 8 bases. Germline-derived CDR1 and CDR2 are SGHAT and FQNNGV. This CDR3 is built from 15 residues. The trim removed 4 bases at V and 2 bases at J, leaving 5 bases unmatched. The CDR3 coding sequence is TGTGCCAGCAGCTCTATAGCGGGATACACAGATACGCAGTATTTT. Protein: CASSSIAGYTDTQYF.